Below, one TCR beta chain is given with its context. Its antigen is currently not known. No per-base quality is available; no much larger clone lies one base away. The CDR3 numbers 17 residues from cysteine through phenylalanine. CDR3 DNA only is kept here, 51 bases in frame from base 1. The germline V end is reduced by 0 bases and the J end by 0 bases; junction bases left unmatched: 3. CDR1 and CDR2, looked up from the germline V gene, are SGHVS and FQNEAQ. The data are from a study of cytomegalovirus exposure and HLA in healthy donors (TCRdb year 2017). As for the study more broadly: A later analysis indicated that the 90 to 150 validation repertoires were generated on the platform also employed for the approximately 700 repertoires of the first cohort. The study was designed to test whether signatures of past pathogen exposure could be identified by cataloging public T cell receptors. A separate validation cohort of 100 to 150 different subjects was used in addition to the roughly 670-subject first cohort. The study combined high-throughput TCR immunosequencing, statistical association of individual TCRs with disease status, and machine learning to predict cytomegalovirus infection status. Study-wide conclusions, independent of this receptor: In vitro tests confirmed that a few of the cytomegalovirus-associated TCR beta chains recognize cytomegalovirus antigens. Across donors, most TCR sequences were observed very rarely, whereas some public TCRs were present in many individuals. The study listed approximately 150 TCR beta chains as associated with cytomegalovirus. The authors suggested that the approach could potentially be extended to other disease states and immunological phenotypes. In both the original and validation cohorts, the classifier was reported to diagnose cytomegalovirus status with high specificity and sensitivity. Of the cluster scores, around 95% were above 0 in a later analysis, which found that TCRs clustered in the first cohort also tended to co-occur in the 110 or so validation repertoires. A later analysis lacked HLA typing for the validation cohort, so it scored co-occurrence in that cohort across all 120 repertoires.

Receptor amplification or capture employed the immunoSEQ multiplex PCR assay. The source study handled its data this way. A statistical classification framework was developed to diagnose cytomegalovirus status using the catalog of TCR beta chain sequences. Held by TCRdb, this immuneACCESS table contains in-frame sequences only and omits some clones. Under half of the omission traces to an unresolved V gene where checked; the cause of the rest is unknown. Clone size and V and J calls were adopted from that table, with D and trimming inferred from the DNA. The table for this sample lists about 110,000 clones; about 87% of them were counted only once. The biggest ten clones account for around 1.7% of the sample. Donors formed part of the validation cohort, which comprised about 130 subjects and was distinct from the first cohort of 690 or so subjects.

The chain joins TRBV7-8 to TRBJ1-4; TRBD1 aligns with 8 central bases. The specimen was PBMCs. The source is a woman aged 18 to 35 in good health and CMV-seropositive. The sequenced DNA is TGTGCCAGCAGCTTAGCTGGACAGGGCACAACTAATGAAAAACTGTTTTTT. The translation is CASSLAGQGTTNEKLFF.